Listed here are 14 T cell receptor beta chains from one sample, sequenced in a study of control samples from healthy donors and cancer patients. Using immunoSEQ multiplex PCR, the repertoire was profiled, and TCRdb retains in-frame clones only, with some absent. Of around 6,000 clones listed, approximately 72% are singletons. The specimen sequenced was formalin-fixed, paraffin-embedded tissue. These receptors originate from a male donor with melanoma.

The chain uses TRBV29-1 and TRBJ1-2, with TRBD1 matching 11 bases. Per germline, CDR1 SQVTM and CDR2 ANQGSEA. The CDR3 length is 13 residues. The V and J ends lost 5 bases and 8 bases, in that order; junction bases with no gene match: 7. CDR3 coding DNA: TGCAGCGTTCCCGGACAGGGGGCGAGCGGCTACACCTTC. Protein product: CSVPGQGASGYTF.

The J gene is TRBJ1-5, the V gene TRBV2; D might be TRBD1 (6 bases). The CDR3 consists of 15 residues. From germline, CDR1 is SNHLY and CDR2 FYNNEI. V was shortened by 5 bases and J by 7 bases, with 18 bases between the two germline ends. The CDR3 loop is CASSLSGGARQPQHF. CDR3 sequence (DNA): TGTGCCAGCAGTTTAAGCGGGGGCGCGCGCCAGCCCCAGCATTTT.

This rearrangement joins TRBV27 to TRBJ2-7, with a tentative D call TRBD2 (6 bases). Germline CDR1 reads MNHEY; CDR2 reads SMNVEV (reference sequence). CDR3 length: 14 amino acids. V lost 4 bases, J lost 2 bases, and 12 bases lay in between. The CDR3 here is CASSSGLTAYEQYF. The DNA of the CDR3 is TGTGCCAGCAGTTCGGGACTTACGGCCTACGAGCAGTACTTC.

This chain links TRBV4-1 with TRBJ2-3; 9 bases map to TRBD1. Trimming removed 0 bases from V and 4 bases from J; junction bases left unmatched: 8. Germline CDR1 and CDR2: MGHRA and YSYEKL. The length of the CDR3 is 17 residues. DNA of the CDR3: TGCGCCAGCAGCCAAGAGCCCTACAGGGGGCGGGCAGATACGCAGTATTTT. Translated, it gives CASSQEPYRGRADTQYF.

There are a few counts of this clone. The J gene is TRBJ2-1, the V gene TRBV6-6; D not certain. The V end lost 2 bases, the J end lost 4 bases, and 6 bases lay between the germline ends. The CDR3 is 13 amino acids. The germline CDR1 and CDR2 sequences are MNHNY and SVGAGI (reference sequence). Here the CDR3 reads CASSYVGYNEQFF. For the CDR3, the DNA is TGTGCCAGCAGTTACGTTGGGTACAATGAGCAGTTCTTC.

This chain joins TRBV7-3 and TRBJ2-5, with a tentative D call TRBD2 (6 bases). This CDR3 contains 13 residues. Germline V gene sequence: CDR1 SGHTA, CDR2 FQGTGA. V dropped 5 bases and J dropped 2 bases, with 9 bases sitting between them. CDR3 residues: CASSPGVQETQYF. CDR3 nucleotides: TGTGCCAGCAGCCCGGGGGTTCAAGAGACCCAGTACTTC.

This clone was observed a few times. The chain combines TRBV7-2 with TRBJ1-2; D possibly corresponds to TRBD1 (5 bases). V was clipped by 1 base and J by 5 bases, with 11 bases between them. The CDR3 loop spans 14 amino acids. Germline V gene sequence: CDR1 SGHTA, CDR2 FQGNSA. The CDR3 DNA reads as TGTGCCAGCAGCTTAGGGGGCCAGGGATATGGCTACACCTTC. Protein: CASSLGGQGYGYTF.

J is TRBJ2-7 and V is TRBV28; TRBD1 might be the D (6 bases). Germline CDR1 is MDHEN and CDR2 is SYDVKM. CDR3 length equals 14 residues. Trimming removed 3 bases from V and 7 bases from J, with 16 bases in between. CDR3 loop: CASSFGDIPQEQYF. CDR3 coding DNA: TGTGCCAGCAGTTTTGGGGACATTCCTCAGGAGCAGTACTTC.

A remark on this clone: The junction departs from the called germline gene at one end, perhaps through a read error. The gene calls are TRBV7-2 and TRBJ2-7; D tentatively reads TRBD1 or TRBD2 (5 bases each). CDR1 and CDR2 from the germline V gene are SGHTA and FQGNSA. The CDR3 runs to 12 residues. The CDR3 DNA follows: TGTGTCAGCAGCTTGTCTTGGGGGGAGCAGTACTTC. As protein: CVSSLSWGEQYF.

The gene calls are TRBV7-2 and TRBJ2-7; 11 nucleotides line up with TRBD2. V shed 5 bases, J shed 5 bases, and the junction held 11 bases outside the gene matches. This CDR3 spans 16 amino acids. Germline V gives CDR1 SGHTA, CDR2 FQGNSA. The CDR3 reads CASSPMLAGGTHEQYF. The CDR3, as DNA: TGTGCCAGCAGCCCGATGCTAGCGGGAGGTACCCACGAGCAGTACTTC. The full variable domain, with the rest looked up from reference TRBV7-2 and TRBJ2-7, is GAGVSQSPSNKVTEKGKDVELRCDPISGHTALYWYRQSLGQGLEFLIYFQGNSAPDKSGLPSDRFSAERTGGSVSTLTIQRTQQEDSAVYLCASSPMLAGGTHEQYFGPGTRLTVT.

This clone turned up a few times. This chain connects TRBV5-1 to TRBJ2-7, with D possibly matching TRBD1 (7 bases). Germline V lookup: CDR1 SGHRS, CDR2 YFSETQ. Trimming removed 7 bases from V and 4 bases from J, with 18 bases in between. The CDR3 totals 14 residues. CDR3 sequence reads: CASGWQGGTYEQYF. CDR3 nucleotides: TGCGCCAGCGGCTGGCAGGGGGGAACATACGAGCAGTACTTC.

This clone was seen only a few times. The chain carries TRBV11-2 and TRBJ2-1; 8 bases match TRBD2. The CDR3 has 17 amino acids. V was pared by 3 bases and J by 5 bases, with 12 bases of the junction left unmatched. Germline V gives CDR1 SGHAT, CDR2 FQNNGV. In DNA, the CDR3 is TGTGCCAGCAGCTTCCGGGGCCAGCGGGGGACCAACAATGAGCAGTTCTTC. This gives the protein CASSFRGQRGTNNEQFF.

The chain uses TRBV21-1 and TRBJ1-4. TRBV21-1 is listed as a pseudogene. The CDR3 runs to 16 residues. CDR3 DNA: TGTGCCAGCAGCTATTCCCGGGAGGGCTTGCATGAAAAACTGTTTTTT. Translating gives CASSYSREGLHEKLFF.

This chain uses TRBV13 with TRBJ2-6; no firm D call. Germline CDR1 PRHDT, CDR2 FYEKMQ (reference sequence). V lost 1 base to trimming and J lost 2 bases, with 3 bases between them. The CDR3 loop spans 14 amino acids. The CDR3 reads CASSLVPGANVLTF. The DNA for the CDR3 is TGTGCCAGCAGCTTAGTTCCTGGGGCCAACGTCCTGACTTTC.